This T cell receptor beta chain is from a study of blood T cell repertoires in COVID-19. Study information: Both acute and convalescent COVID-19 samples were obtained from the United States, Italy and Spain. From T cells, B-cell-depleted T cells, or PBMCs came the material, which was cDNA or gDNA.

Per the original data handling: Estimates of nucleated cell counts were drawn from the amplification of reference gene primers. This table comes from immunoSEQ multiplex PCR, and its TCRdb copy is limited to in-frame clones, with some not included. V, J and clone size are taken as reported in that table, and D and trimming were inferred from the DNA itself. The table records 80,000 to 100,000 clones, approximately 80% of them present only once. The V end was cut by 10 bases, the J end by 0 bases, with 10 bases between. Germline lookup yields CDR1 SGHNT and CDR2 YYREEE (reference sequence). There are 13 residues in the CDR3.

The V call is TRBV5-4, the J call TRBJ2-2, with D maybe TRBD1 (6 bases). Sequencing was carried out using peripheral blood. This TCR derives from a man in his sixties or seventies with active or convalescent COVID-19. CDR3 region: CAGRDTNTGELFF. CDR3 nucleotides: TGTGCCGGCCGGGACACGAACACCGGGGAGCTGTTTTTT.